The 15 T cell receptor beta chains listed next were all sequenced from one sample in a study of shared clonotypes between healthy human individuals. Measured with immunoSEQ multiplex PCR; TCRdb has only the in-frame clones, and not every one. Of more than 1.2 million clones listed, approximately 98.5% were seen once; the top ten hold 0.36%. Sequencing was performed on naive CD4+ T cells sorted from blood. Subset defined: CD45RA+ positively selected. These receptors were obtained from a man in his thirties or forties in good health.

The rearrangement joins TRBV18 to TRBJ2-1; the D call may be TRBD1 or TRBD2 (6 bases each). Germline V gene data show CDR1 as KGHSH and CDR2 as LQKENI. The germline V and J ends were trimmed by 2 bases and 3 bases, with 14 bases remaining between them. The CDR3 is 16 residues long. The chain's CDR3 is CASSPYPGADYNEQFF. CDR3 DNA sequence: TGTGCCAGCTCACCATACCCGGGGGCGGACTACAATGAGCAGTTCTTC.

The rearrangement links TRBV5-1 to TRBJ2-7; the match to TRBD2 covers 9 bases. Germline CDR1 and CDR2: SGHRS and YFSETQ. The V and J ends lost 5 bases and 4 bases, in that order; junction bases with no gene match: 10. This CDR3 comprises 15 residues. Written as DNA, the CDR3 is TGCGCCAGCAGATTTCTCGTAGCGGGGGAGTACGAGCAGTACTTC. This codes for CASRFLVAGEYEQYF.

The rearrangement joins TRBV11-2 to TRBJ1-2; possibly TRBD1 for D (5 bases). Per germline, CDR1 SGHAT and CDR2 FQNNGV. The germline V and J ends were trimmed by 6 bases and 11 bases, with 19 bases remaining between them. The CDR3 totals 13 residues. The CDR3 reads CASSGGGSALYTF. In DNA form, the CDR3 reads TGTGCCAGCAGTGGGGGAGGTTCCGCCCTTTACACCTTC.

The chain couples TRBV7-8 to TRBJ2-1; possible D gene TRBD2, 6 bases. V was shortened by 4 bases and J by 10 bases, with 8 bases between the two germline ends. Germline V gene lookup returns CDR1 SGHVS and CDR2 FQNEAQ. The CDR3 has 11 amino acids. CDR3 in amino acids: CASSWDWEQFF. The DNA for the CDR3 is TGTGCCAGCAGCTGGGACTGGGAGCAGTTCTTC. The full variable domain, rest sourced from reference TRBV7-8 and TRBJ2-1, is GAGVSQSPRYKVAKRGQDVALRCDPISGHVSLFWYQQALGQGPEFLTYFQNEAQLDKSGLPSDRFFAERPEGSVSTLKIQRTQQEDSAVYLCASSWDWEQFFGPGTRLTVL.

This clone appeared a single time. This rearrangement joins TRBV5-1 to TRBJ1-1, with D hard to call. V was trimmed by 5 bases and J by 1 base, leaving 9 bases between them. The CDR3 length is 13 residues. Germline values: CDR1 SGHRS, CDR2 YFSETQ. Here the CDR3 DNA reads TGCGCCAGCAGGGAAACCTGGAACACTGAAGCTTTCTTT. This translates into CASRETWNTEAFF.

V gene TRBV5-1 combines with J gene TRBJ2-2, with D tentatively TRBD1 (6 bases). V lost 3 bases, J lost 5 bases, and 14 bases lay in between. CDR1 is SGHRS, CDR2 YFSETQ, per germline. CDR3 length: 15 residues. For the CDR3, the DNA is TGCGCCAGCAGCTCAGGGGTCCCAGGGACCGGGGAGCTGTTTTTT. It translates to CASSSGVPGTGELFF.

The chain has TRBV5-4 and TRBJ2-3; no firm D call. V lost 0 bases to trimming and J lost 5 bases, with 7 bases between them. The CDR3 sequence is 13 residues long. The V gene's germline CDR1 is SGHNT and CDR2 YYREEE (reference sequence). Here the CDR3 reads CASSLADQDTQYF. Written as DNA, the CDR3 is TGTGCCAGCAGCTTGGCGGACCAAGATACGCAGTATTTT.

This chain joins TRBV29-1 and TRBJ2-3; D remains unclear. V lost 4 bases and J lost 1, with 6 bases in between. Germline CDR1 SQVTM, CDR2 ANQGSEA. CDR3 length: 12 residues. In nucleotides, the CDR3 is TGCAGCGTTGTCCTCGGCACAGATACGCAGTATTTT. Translation gives CSVVLGTDTQYF.

V is TRBV5-4 and J is TRBJ1-2; D remains unclear. This CDR3 comprises 16 residues. Between the trimmed V and J ends, which lost 2 bases and 0 bases, there was a span of 14 bases. The germline V gene encodes CDR1 SGHNT and CDR2 YYREEE (reference sequence). The CDR3 DNA follows: TGTGCCAGCAGCTTCCCAGGAGAGAGCCCTAACTATGGCTACACCTTC. Its protein product is CASSFPGESPNYGYTF.

The gene calls are TRBV6-6 and TRBJ2-5; the D is unclear. The CDR3 runs to 11 residues. The V and J ends lost 8 bases and 5 bases respectively, with 9 bases between them. Germline V gene data show CDR1 as MNHNY and CDR2 as SVGAGI (reference sequence). The CDR3 reads CASGVKETQYF. The CDR3 nucleotides read TGTGCCAGCGGAGTTAAGGAGACCCAGTACTTC.

Comment on this clone: The sample has other DNA sequences that encode this CDR3 too. The rearrangement joins TRBV25-1 to TRBJ2-1; D ambiguous. Germline values: CDR1 MGHDK, CDR2 SYGVNS. V dropped 2 bases and J dropped 4 bases, with 9 bases sitting between them. The CDR3 covers 14 residues. CDR3 loop: CASSEGQPYNEQFF. The DNA of the CDR3 is TGTGCCAGCAGTGAAGGCCAGCCTTACAATGAGCAGTTCTTC.

This chain connects TRBV9 to TRBJ2-3, with TRBD2 matching 14 bases. J gave up 0 bases and V 4 bases, and 4 bases lay outside the gene matches. Germline assignment: CDR1 SGDLS and CDR2 YYNGEE. CDR3 size: 17 residues. CDR3 sequence (DNA): TGTGCCAGCAGCCCCGGGACTAGCGGGAGCAGCACAGATACGCAGTATTTT. The encoded protein is CASSPGTSGSSTDTQYF. The full variable domain, its missing parts supplied by reference TRBV9 and TRBJ2-3, is DSGVTQTPKHLITATGQRVTLRCSPRSGDLSVYWYQQSLDQGLQFLIQYYNGEERAKGNILERFSAQQFPDLHSELNLSSLELGDSALYFCASSPGTSGSSTDTQYFGPGTRLTVL.

The V call is TRBV28, the J call TRBJ2-7, with D unclear. Trimming stripped 5 bases from V and 5 bases from J, with 10 bases between. The CDR3 consists of 12 residues. In germline, CDR1 is MDHEN, CDR2 SYDVKM. CDR3 bases: TGTGCCAGCAGTCAATCGGCCCACGAGCAGTACTTC. The encoded protein is CASSQSAHEQYF.

J is TRBJ2-6 and V is TRBV30; the D call may be TRBD1 or TRBD2 (5 bases each). This CDR3 region has 18 residues. The V end was cut by 7 bases, the J end by 0 bases, with 22 bases between. The germline V gene encodes CDR1 GTSNPN and CDR2 SVGIG (reference sequence). The CDR3 spells CAYRRDLPKTSGANVLTF. CDR3 nucleotide sequence: TGTGCCTACCGAAGGGACCTTCCGAAAACCTCTGGGGCCAACGTCCTGACTTTC.

CDR3 sequence: CASSFGRAILNTEAFF. For the CDR3, the DNA is TGTGCCAGCAGCTTCGGCAGGGCAATTTTGAACACTGAAGCTTTCTTT. The chain carries TRBV7-8 and TRBJ1-1; D is possibly TRBD1 (5 bases). The CDR3 contains 16 residues. Germline CDR1 SGHVS, CDR2 FQNEAQ. Trimming stripped 3 bases from V and 0 bases from J, with 14 bases between.